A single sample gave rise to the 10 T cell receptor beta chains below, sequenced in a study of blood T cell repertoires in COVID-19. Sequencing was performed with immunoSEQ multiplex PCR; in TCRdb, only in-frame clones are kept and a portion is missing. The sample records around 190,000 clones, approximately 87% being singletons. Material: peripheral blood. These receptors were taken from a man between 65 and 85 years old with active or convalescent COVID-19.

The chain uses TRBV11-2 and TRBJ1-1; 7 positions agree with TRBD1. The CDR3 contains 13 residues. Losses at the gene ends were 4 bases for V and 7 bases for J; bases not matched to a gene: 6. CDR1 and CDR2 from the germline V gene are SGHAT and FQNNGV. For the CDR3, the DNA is TGTGCCAGCAGCTGGGACAGAAGGTTTGAAGCTTTCTTT. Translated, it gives CASSWDRRFEAFF. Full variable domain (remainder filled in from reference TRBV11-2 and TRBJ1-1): EAGVAQSPRYKIIEKRQSVAFWCNPISGHATLYWYQQILGQGPKLLIQFQNNGVVDDSQLPKDRFSAERLKGVDSTLKIQPAKLEDSAVYLCASSWDRRFEAFFGQGTRLTVV.

The CDR3 spells CASSLGLAGVFSGNTIYF. Written as DNA, the CDR3 is TGTGCCAGCAGCTTAGGATTAGCAGGGGTATTCTCTGGAAACACCATATATTTT. The rearrangement uses TRBV11-2 and TRBJ1-3; possible D gene TRBD1, 6 bases. V was shortened by 1 base and J by 0 bases, with 16 bases between the two germline ends. The CDR3 loop spans 18 amino acids. Germline CDR1 reads SGHAT; CDR2 reads FQNNGV.

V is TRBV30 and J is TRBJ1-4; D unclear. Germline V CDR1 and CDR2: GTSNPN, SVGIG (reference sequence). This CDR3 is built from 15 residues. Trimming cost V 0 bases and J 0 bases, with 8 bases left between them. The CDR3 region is CAWSVPGATNEKLFF. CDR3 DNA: TGTGCCTGGAGTGTACCCGGGGCAACTAATGAAAAACTGTTTTTT.

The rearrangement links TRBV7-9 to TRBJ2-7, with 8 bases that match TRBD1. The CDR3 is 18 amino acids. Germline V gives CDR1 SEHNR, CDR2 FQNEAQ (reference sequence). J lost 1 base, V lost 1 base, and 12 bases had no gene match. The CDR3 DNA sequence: TGTGCCAGCAGCTTAGGAACTTCCAGGGGGCAATGGTCCTACGAGCAGTACTTC. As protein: CASSLGTSRGQWSYEQYF.

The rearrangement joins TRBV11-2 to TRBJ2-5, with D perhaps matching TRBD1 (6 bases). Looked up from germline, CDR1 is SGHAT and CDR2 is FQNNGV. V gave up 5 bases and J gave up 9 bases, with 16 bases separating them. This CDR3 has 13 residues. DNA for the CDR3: TGTGCCAGCAGCAACTTAGGGGGTCGGGCCCAGTACTTC. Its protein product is CASSNLGGRAQYF.

Here the CDR3 reads CASSQGLAGPPGEETQYF. The DNA for the CDR3 is TGCGCCAGCAGCCAAGGACTAGCGGGACCCCCGGGAGAAGAGACCCAGTACTTC. The J gene is TRBJ2-5, the V gene TRBV4-3; 11 bases match TRBD2. In germline, CDR1 is LGHNA, CDR2 YSLEER. The CDR3 length is 18 residues. V was clipped by 1 base and J by 3 bases; unmatched bases: 10.

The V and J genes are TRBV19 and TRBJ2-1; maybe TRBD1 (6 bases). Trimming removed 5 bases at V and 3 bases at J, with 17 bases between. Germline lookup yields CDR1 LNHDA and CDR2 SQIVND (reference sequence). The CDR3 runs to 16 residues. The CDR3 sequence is CASSRTGSSDYNEQFF. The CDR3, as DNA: TGTGCCAGTAGTCGCACAGGGTCGTCGGACTACAATGAGCAGTTCTTC.

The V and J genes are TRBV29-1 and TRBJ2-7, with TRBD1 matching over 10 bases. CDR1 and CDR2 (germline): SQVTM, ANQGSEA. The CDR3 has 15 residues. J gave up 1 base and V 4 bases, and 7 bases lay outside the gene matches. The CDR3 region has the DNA TGCAGCGTTGCCCTACGGGACAGGGGATCCTACGAGCAGTACTTC. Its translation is CSVALRDRGSYEQYF.

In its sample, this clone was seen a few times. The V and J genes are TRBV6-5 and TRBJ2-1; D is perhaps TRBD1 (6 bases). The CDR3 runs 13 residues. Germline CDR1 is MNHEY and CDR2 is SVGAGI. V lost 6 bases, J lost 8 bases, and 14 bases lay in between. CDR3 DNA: TGTGCCAGCAGATCAACAGGGCGCGATGAGCAGTTCTTC. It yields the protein CASRSTGRDEQFF.

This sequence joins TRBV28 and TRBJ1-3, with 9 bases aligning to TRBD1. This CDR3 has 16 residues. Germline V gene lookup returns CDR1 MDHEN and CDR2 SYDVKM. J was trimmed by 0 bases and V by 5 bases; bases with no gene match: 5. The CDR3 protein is CASSAPGQGSGNTIYF. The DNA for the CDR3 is TGTGCCAGCAGTGCCCCGGGACAGGGCTCTGGAAACACCATATATTTT.